This T cell receptor beta chain was documented in a study of blood T cells in healthy people across ages. Looking at the study overall: Template-switching capture recovered about one barcoded beta molecule per two T cells.

Trimming removed 2 bases at V and 2 bases at J, with 6 bases between. CDR3 length: 13 amino acids. Germline V gene lookup returns CDR1 SGHTA and CDR2 FQGNSA. PCR was performed a second time for about 6 to 11 cycles using a sample-barcoded 5' primer and a J-beta primer mix. Using its own MiXCR run on the 5' RACE reads, TCRdb lists one record per CDR3 protein. Found here are about 770,000 distinct CDR3 sequences, around 42% of them singletons; the top ten hold 15% to 25%. This clonotype was counted between two and nine times. Every donor gave ten milliliters of peripheral blood. The sample taken for sequencing was blood. The origin of this receptor is a man aged 55-75 years in good health. This chain uses TRBV7-2 with TRBJ2-5; no firm D call. The CDR3 loop is CASSLHSQETQYF. CDR3 in DNA: TGTGCCAGCAGCTTACACTCACAAGAGACCCAGTACTTC.